The T cell receptor (beta chain) described here comes from a study of blood T cell repertoires in COVID-19. Original data processing: Reference gene primer amplification in the assay estimated nucleated cell counts. Sequenced by immunoSEQ multiplex PCR; TCRdb stores in-frame clones only, minus some. V, J and clone size derive from that table, while D and trimming were established from the DNA sequence. Of around 300,000 clones listed, more than 75% are singletons. The sample was peripheral blood. This receptor was taken from a woman aged 30 to 39 who had recovered from COVID-19.

In DNA form, the CDR3 reads TGTGCCAGCAGCGTAGGGGCTGGGCACTACGAGCAGTACTTC. It encodes CASSVGAGHYEQYF. V is TRBV9 and J is TRBJ2-7; D is undetermined. Looked up from germline, CDR1 is SGDLS and CDR2 is YYNGEE. V lost 0 bases, J lost 3 bases, and 10 bases lay in between. This CDR3 has 14 residues.